This TCR beta chain comes out of a study of T cell changes during pregnancy in multiple sclerosis (dated by TCRdb to 2018 to 2020). Broadly, across the study: The study examined how the T cell repertoire changed over the course of pregnancy in women with multiple sclerosis.

Libraries were built with the immunoSEQ multiplex PCR assay. The table comes from immuneACCESS by way of TCRdb, which keeps in-frame sequences with V and J called. Part of the clones is missing from these tables; in studies checked, under half for an unresolved V gene and the rest for unknown reasons. A total of about 59,000 clones appear in this sample, more than 75% of them only once. The ten largest clones add up to approximately 1.2% of the sample. V gives up 2 bases and J gives up 6 bases, and the segment between their germline ends measures 6 bases. The germline V gene encodes CDR1 KGHSH and CDR2 LQKENI. CDR3 length: 12 amino acids, cysteine to phenylalanine. The only DNA kept is the CDR3, 36 bases in frame from the first base. Concerning this clone itself: This clone's antigen is unknown. No much larger clone exists at a distance of one base, and base qualities are not known.

Recombination joined TRBV18 with TRBJ2-3; TRBD1 might be the D gene, on 5 matching bases. The sample was peripheral blood, taken in the second trimester of pregnancy. This TCR was sampled from a female donor with multiple sclerosis, enrolled in a pregnancy study. The nucleotides are TGTGCCAGCTCACCAGGGGCCGATACGCAGTATTTT. This gives the protein CASSPGADTQYF.